This T cell receptor beta chain was found in a study of shared clonotypes between healthy human individuals. The wider study: Used for every donor were three CD4 naive, three CD4 memory, two CD8 naive and one CD8 memory plate. The study's findings and limits: Having only a few donors restricted how much genetic and exposure-history diversity was captured.

Concerning this clone itself: Its target is not known.

Profiling relied on immunoSEQ multiplex PCR, and the TCRdb table lists in-frame clones only, not all of them. This sample has more than 2 million clones, with about 95% found just once. CD45RO negativity and positive selection for CCR7 defined naive CD8 cells, a population that excluded terminally differentiated effector memory CD45RA+ cells. CDR3 length: 11 residues. Germline CDR1 is MDHEN and CDR2 is SYDVKM. V lost 5 bases, J lost 6 bases, and 6 bases lay in between. The sequencing sample was made of naive CD8+ T cells sorted from blood. The sequence was collected from a man in his late teens or twenties in good health. The chain links TRBV28 to TRBJ2-3; no clear D. CDR3 sequence reads: CASSDLDTQYF. CDR3 bases: TGTGCCAGCAGTGATCTTGATACGCAGTATTTT.